This T cell receptor beta chain was captured by sequencing in a study of glioma-infiltrating T cells. To note about this clonotype: At one boundary the junction diverges from the germline segment, which might be a read error.

Germline CDR1 reads MGHRA; CDR2 reads YSYEKL. The CDR3 length is 15 residues. The iRepertoire nested amplicon-rescue multiplex PCR amplified TCR alpha and beta CDR3s from RNA. TCRdb passed the multiplex PCR reads through MiXCR, listing each CDR3 protein once. Of approximately 90,000 distinct CDR3 sequences listed, under 30% are singletons. This TCR came from a human donor with low-grade glioma or glioblastoma, undergoing nonglioma brain surgery, or in good health (not recorded which). The chain joins TRBV4-1 to TRBJ2-1, with D perhaps being TRBD1 or TRBD2 (5 bases each). What was sequenced was glioma tissue, nonneoplastic brain tissue, or PBMCs (not recorded which). The CDR3 loop reads CASSRAGAERNEQFF. CDR3 bases: TGTGCCAGCAGCCGAGCTGGGGCAGAGCGGAATGAGCAGTTCTTC.